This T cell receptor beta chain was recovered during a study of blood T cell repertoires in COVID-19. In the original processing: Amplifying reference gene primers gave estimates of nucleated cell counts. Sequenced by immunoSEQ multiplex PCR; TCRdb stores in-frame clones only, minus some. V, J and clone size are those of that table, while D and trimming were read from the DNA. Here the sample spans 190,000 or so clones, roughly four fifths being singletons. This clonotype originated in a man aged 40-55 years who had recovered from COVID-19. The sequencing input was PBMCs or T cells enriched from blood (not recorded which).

The chain's CDR3 is CASSPPGGLSLETQYF. CDR3 bases: TGTGCCAGCTCACCACCGGGAGGGCTATCGTTGGAGACCCAGTACTTC. The chain couples TRBV18 to TRBJ2-5, with 7 bases aligning to TRBD2. CDR1 KGHSH and CDR2 LQKENI come from the germline V gene. J lost 5 bases, V lost 0 bases, and 9 bases had no gene match. The CDR3 has 16 residues. Combining the CDR3 with reference TRBV18 and TRBJ2-5 gives the whole variable domain NAGVMQNPRHLVRRRGQEARLRCSPMKGHSHVYWYRQLPEEGLKFMVYLQKENIIDESGMPKERFSAEFPKEGPSILRIQQVVRGDSAAYFCASSPPGGLSLETQYFGPGTRLLVL.